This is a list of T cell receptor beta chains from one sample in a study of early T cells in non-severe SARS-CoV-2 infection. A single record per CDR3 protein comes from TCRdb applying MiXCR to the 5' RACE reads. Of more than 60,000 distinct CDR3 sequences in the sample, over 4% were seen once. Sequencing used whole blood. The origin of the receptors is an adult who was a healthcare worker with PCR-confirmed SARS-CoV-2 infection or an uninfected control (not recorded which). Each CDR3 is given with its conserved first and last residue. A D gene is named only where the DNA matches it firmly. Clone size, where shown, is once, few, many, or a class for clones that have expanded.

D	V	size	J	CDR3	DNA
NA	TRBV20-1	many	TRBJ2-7	CSARRRGRESYPEQYF	TGCAGTGCTAGAAGGAGGGGGAGGGAGTCCTATCCCGAGCAGTACTTC
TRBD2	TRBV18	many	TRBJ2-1	CASSPRGTSGRTYNEQFF	TGTGCCAGCTCTCCACGCGGGACTAGCGGGAGGACCTACAATGAGCAGTTCTTC
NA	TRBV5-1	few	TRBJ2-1	CASSFRDAYNEQFF	TGCGCCAGCAGCTTCCGGGATGCCTACAATGAGCAGTTCTTC
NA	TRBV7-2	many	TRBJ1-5	CASSLGDSNQPQHF	TGTGCCAGCAGCCTCGGAGATAGCAATCAGCCCCAGCATTTT
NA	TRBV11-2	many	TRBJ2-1	CASSSSRGGLNEQFF	TGTGCCAGCAGCTCCTCCCGGGGCGGACTCAATGAGCAGTTCTTC
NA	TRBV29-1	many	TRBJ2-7	CSVEDHNYEQYF	TGCAGCGTTGAAGATCACAACTACGAGCAGTACTTC
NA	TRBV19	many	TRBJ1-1	CASSIRAAAEAFF	TGTGCCAGTAGTATCAGGGCGGCCGCTGAAGCTTTCTTT
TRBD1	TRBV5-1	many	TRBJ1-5	CASSSGQVNQPQHF	TGCGCCAGCAGTTCAGGACAGGTCAATCAGCCCCAGCATTTT
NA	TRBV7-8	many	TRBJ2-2	CASRSGGGTGELFF	TGTGCCAGCAGGTCTGGAGGAGGCACCGGGGAGCTGTTTTTT
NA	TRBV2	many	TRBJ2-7	CASSEVGGLYEQYF	TGTGCCAGCAGTGAGGTCGGCGGCCTCTACGAGCAGTACTTC
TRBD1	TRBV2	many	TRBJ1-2	CASQGTGNYGYTF	TGTGCCAGCCAAGGGACAGGGAACTATGGCTACACCTTC
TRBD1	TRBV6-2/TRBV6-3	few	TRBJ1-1	CASSLYRGKEAFF	TGTGCCAGCAGTCTTTACAGGGGAAAGGAGGCTTTCTTT
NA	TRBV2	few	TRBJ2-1	CASRPGVYNEQFF	TGTGCCAGCAGGCCGGGTGTGTACAATGAGCAGTTCTTC
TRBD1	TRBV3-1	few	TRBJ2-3	CASSKPGQGWTDTQYF	TGTGCCAGCAGCAAACCGGGACAGGGGTGGACAGATACGCAGTATTTT
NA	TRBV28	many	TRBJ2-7	CASSLVGDEQYF	TGTGCCAGCAGTTTGGTGGGGGACGAGCAGTACTTC
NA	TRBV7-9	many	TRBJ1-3	CASSSTRGNTLPF	TGTGCCAGCAGCTCAACCCGGGGAAACACTTTGCCTTTT
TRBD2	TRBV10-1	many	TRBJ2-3	CASSTPLTSGRASDTQYF	TGCGCCAGCAGTACCCCTCTGACTAGCGGGAGGGCCTCGGATACGCAGTATTTT
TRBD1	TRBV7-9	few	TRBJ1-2	CASSEGQGSYGYTF	TGTGCCAGCAGCGAGGGACAGGGAAGCTATGGCTACACCTTC
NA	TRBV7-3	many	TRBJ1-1	CASSLGQISNTEAFF	TGTGCCAGCAGCTTAGGACAGATTTCGAACACTGAAGCTTTCTTT
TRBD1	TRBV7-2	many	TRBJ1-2	CASSGGQGMVYTF	TGTGCCAGCAGCGGGGGACAGGGTATGGTCTACACCTTC
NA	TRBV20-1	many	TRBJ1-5	CSARALGQPQHF	TGCAGTGCTAGGGCGTTGGGTCAGCCCCAGCATTTT
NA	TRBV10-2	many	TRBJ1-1	CASRKQGSGTEAFF	TGCGCCAGTAGAAAACAGGGATCTGGCACTGAAGCTTTCTTT
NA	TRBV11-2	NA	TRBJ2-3	CASSPPGEDTQYF	TGTGCCAGCAGCCCCCCGGGCGAGGATACGCAGTATTTT
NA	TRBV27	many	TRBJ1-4	CASSLSWTTNEKLFF	TGTGCCAGCAGTTTATCGTGGACAACTAATGAAAAACTGTTTTTT
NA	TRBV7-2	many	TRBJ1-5	CASRSPGREGGQPQHF	TGTGCCAGCAGATCCCCCGGACGGGAGGGCGGTCAGCCCCAGCATTTT
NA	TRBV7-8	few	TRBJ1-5	CASSLGEGSQPQHF	TGTGCCAGCAGCTTAGGCGAGGGGAGTCAGCCCCAGCATTTT
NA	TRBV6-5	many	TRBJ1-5	CASSYSGIEQPQHF	TGTGCCAGCAGTTATTCAGGGATTGAACAGCCCCAGCATTTT
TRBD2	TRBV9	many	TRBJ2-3	CASSVDSGRASADTQYF	TGTGCCAGCAGCGTAGATAGCGGGAGGGCCTCGGCAGATACGCAGTATTTT
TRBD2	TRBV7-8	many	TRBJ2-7	CASSLWSLAGDEQYF	TGTGCCAGCAGCTTATGGTCACTAGCGGGAGATGAGCAGTACTTC
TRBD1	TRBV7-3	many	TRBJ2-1	CASSLRPRGHNEQFF	TGTGCCAGCAGCTTAAGGCCCAGGGGGCACAATGAGCAGTTCTTC
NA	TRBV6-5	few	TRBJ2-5	CASSYGQETQYF	TGTGCCAGCAGTTATGGACAAGAGACCCAGTACTTC
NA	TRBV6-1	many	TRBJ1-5	CASSWGSNQPQHF	TGTGCCAGCAGCTGGGGGAGCAATCAGCCCCAGCATTTT
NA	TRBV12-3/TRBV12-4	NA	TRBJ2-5	CASSLSQGRVETQYF	TGTGCCAGCAGCCTGTCACAGGGTCGTGTAGAGACCCAGTACTTC
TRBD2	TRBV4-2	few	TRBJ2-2	CASSQEQIGRGRTGELFF	TGTGCCAGCAGCCAAGAGCAGATTGGGAGGGGAAGGACCGGGGAGCTGTTTTTT
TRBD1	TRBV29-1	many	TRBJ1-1	CSVGQGNTEAFF	TGCAGCGTTGGACAGGGGAACACTGAAGCTTTCTTT
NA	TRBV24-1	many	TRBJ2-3	CATSSRGLGPATDTQYF	TGTGCCACCAGTAGTCGAGGTCTAGGCCCGGCCACAGATACGCAGTATTTT
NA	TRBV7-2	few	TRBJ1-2	CASSQVAGGRAYGYTF	TGTGCCAGCAGCCAAGTGGCCGGGGGCAGGGCCTATGGCTACACCTTC
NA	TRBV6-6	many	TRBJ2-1	CASSYFASLAYNEQFF	TGTGCCAGCAGTTACTTCGCGTCCCTAGCCTACAATGAGCAGTTCTTC
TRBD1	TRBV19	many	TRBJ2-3	CASSMQQGATDTQYF	TGTGCCAGTAGTATGCAGCAGGGGGCAACAGATACGCAGTATTTT
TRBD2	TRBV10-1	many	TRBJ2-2	CASSPTSGGYSGELFF	TGCGCCAGCTCCCCGACTAGCGGGGGATATAGCGGGGAGCTGTTTTTT
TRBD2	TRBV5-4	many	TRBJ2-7	CASSPDPGGVYEQYF	TGTGCCAGCAGCCCGGACCCGGGGGGGGTCTACGAGCAGTACTTC
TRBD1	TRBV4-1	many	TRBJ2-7	CASSRGRTGRSSYEQYF	TGCGCCAGCAGCCGCGGTCGGACAGGTCGATCCTCCTACGAGCAGTACTTC
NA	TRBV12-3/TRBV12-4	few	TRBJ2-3	CASSLEGANTDTQYF	TGTGCCAGCAGTTTGGAGGGGGCAAACACAGATACGCAGTATTTT
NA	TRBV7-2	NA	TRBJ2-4	CASSPDFTRAKNIQYF	TGTGCCAGCAGCCCAGACTTCACCAGAGCCAAAAACATTCAGTACTTC